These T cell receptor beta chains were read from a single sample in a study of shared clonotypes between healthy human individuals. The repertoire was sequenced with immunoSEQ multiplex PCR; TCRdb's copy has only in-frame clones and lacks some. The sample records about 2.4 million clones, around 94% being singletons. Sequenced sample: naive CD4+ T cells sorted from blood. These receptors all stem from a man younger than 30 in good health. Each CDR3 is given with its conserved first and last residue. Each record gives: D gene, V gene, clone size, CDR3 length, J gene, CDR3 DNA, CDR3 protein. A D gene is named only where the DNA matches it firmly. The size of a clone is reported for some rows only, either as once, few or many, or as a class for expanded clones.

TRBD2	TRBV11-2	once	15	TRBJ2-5	TGTGCCAGCAGCTTAGATGGACTAGCTGCGGAGACCCAGTACTTC	CASSLDGLAAETQYF
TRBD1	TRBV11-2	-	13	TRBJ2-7	TGTGCCAGTGACCGGGACAGGGGGGGCGAGCAGTACTTC	CASDRDRGGEQYF
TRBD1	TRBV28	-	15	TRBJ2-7	TGTGCCAGCAGTTCCATGACAGGGGCCCCCTACGAGCAGTACTTC	CASSSMTGAPYEQYF
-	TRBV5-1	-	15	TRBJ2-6	TGCGCCAGCAGCTTGATAGGGGACGGGGCCAACGTCCTGACTTTC	CASSLIGDGANVLTF
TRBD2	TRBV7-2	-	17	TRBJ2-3	TGTGCCAGCAGCTTAGCGGGTCTAGCGGCTAGCACAGATACGCAGTATTTT	CASSLAGLAASTDTQYF
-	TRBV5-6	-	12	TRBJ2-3	TGTGCCAGCAGCCCCCGCCCAGATACGCAGTATTTT	CASSPRPDTQYF
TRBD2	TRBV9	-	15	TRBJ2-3	TGTGCCAGCAGCCCCAGTTGGCTAGCGGGAGCTACGCAGTATTTT	CASSPSWLAGATQYF
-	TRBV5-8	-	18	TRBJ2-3	TGTGCCAGCAGCTTCGAGGTGGGGGACATCGGACCCACAGATACGCAGTATTTT	CASSFEVGDIGPTDTQYF
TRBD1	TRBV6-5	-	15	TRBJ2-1	TGTGCCAGCAGCCGGCCAGGACAGGCCCACAATGAGCAGTTCTTC	CASSRPGQAHNEQFF
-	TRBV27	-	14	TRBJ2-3	TGTGCCAGCAGTTTTGAAAGGGTCACAGATACGCAGTATTTT	CASSFERVTDTQYF
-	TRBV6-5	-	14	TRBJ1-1	TGTGCCAGCAGTCCACTTGGGGGGGACACTGAAGCTTTCTTT	CASSPLGGDTEAFF
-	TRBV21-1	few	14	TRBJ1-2	TGTGCCAGCAGCAAAGTAACATTCCGATATGGCTACACCTTC	CASSKVTFRYGYTF
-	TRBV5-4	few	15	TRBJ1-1	TGTGCCAGCAGCCGAGGGGCAGGGATGAACACTGAAGCTTTCTTT	CASSRGAGMNTEAFF
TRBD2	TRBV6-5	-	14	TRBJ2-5	TGTGCCAGCAGTCGCAGCGGGGGACAAGAGACCCAGTACTTC	CASSRSGGQETQYF
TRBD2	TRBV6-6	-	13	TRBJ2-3	TGTGCCAGCAGTTACACTAGCGGGGGGACCCAGTATTTT	CASSYTSGGTQYF
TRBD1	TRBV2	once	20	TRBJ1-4	TGTGCCAGCAGTGACACCAGGCTAGGACAGGGGGTCCCCATTAATGAAAAACTGTTTTTT	CASSDTRLGQGVPINEKLFF
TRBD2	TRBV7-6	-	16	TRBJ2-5	TGTGCCAGCAGGTTAAACGGGGGGGCTAGTCAAGAGACCCAGTACTTC	CASRLNGGASQETQYF
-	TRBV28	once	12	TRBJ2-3	TGTGCCAGCACGGCAACTACAGATACGCAGTATTTT	CASTATTDTQYF
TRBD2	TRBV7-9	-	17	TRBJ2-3	TGTGCCAGCAGCCAGGGACTAGCGGGTGCTAGCACAGATACGCAGTATTTT	CASSQGLAGASTDTQYF
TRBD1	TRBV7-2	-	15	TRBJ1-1	TGTGCCAGCAGCGATGGGACAGGGCTTAGTGCTGAAGCTTTCTTT	CASSDGTGLSAEAFF